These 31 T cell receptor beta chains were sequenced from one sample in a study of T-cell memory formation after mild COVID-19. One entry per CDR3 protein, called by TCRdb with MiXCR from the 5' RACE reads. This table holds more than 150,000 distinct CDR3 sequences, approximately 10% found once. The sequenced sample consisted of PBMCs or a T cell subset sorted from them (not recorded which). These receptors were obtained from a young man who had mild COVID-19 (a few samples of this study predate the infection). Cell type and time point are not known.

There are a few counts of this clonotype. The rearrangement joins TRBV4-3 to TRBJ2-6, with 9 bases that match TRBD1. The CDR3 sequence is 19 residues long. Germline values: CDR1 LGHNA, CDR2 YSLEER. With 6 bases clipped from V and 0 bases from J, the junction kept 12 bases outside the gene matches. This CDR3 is CASSFGPGQGVSGANVLTF. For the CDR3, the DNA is TGCGCCAGCAGTTTTGGGCCGGGACAGGGAGTCTCTGGGGCCAACGTCCTGACTTTC.

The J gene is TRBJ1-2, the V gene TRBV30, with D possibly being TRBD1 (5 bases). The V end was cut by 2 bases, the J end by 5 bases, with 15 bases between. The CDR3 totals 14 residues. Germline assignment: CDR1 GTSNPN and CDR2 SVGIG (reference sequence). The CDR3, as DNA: TGTGCCTGGAGTCGCGGCGGGACGAGATATGGCTACACCTTC. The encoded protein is CAWSRGGTRYGYTF.

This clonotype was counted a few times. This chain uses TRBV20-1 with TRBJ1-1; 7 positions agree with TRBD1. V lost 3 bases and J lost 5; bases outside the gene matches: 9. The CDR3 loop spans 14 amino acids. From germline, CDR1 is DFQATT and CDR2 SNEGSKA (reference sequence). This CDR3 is CSASPTGVRTEAFF. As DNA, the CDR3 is TGCAGTGCTAGCCCCACAGGGGTGAGGACTGAAGCTTTCTTT.

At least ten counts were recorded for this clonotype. CDR3 in amino acids: CASSQSWSGANVLTF. Written as DNA, the CDR3 is TGCGCCAGCAGCCAATCTTGGTCTGGGGCCAACGTCCTGACTTTC. The chain is built from TRBV5-1 and TRBJ2-6; D is ambiguous. Germline CDR1 is SGHRS and CDR2 is YFSETQ. The V end was cut by 4 bases, the J end by 1 base, with 9 bases between. The CDR3 length is 15 residues.

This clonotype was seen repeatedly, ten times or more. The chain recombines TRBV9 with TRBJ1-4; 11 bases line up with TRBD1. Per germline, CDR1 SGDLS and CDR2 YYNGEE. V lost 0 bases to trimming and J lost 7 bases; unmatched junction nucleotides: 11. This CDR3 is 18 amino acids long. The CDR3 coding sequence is TGTGCCAGCAGCGTAGCTTCCGGACAGGGGGCTTCCCTTGAAAAACTGTTTTTT. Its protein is CASSVASGQGASLEKLFF.

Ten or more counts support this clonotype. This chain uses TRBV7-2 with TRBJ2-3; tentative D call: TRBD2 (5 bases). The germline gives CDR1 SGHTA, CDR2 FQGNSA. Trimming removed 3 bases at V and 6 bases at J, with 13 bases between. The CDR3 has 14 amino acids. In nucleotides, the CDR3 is TGTGCCAGCAGCTTTCGACCCCGCGGGGATACGCAGTATTTT. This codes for CASSFRPRGDTQYF. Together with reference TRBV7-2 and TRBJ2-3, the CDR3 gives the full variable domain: GAGVSQSPSNKVTEKGKDVELRCDPISGHTALYWYRQSLGQGLEFLIYFQGNSAPDKSGLPSDRFSAERTGGSVSTLTIQRTQQEDSAVYLCASSFRPRGDTQYFGPGTRLTVL.

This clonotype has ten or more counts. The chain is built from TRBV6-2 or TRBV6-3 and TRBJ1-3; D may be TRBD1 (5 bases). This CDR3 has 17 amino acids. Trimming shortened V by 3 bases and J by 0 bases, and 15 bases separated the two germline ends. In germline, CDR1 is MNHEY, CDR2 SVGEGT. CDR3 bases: TGTGCCAGCAGTTATTCGGGACTTCGGAGCTCTGGAAACACCATATATTTT. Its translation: CASSYSGLRSSGNTIYF.

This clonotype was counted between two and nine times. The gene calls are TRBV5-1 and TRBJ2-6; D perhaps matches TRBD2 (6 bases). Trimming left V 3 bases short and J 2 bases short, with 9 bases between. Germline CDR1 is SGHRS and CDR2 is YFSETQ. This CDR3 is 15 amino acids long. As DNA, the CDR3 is TGCGCCAGCAGCTCCCCGGGGGCTGGGGCCAACGTCCTGACTTTC. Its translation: CASSSPGAGANVLTF.

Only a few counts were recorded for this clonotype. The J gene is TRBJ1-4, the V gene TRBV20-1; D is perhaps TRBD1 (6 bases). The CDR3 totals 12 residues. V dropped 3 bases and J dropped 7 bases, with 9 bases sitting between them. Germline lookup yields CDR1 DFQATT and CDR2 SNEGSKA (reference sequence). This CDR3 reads CSASRQAEKLFF. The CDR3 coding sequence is TGCAGTGCTAGCAGACAGGCTGAAAAACTGTTTTTT.

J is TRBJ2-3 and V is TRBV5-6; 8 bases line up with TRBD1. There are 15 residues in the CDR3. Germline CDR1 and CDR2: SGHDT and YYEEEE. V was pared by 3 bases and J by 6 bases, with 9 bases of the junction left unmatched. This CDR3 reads CASSSRTGSGDTQYF. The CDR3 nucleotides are TGTGCCAGCAGCTCACGGACAGGGTCAGGGGATACGCAGTATTTT.

The DNA of the CDR3 is TGTGCCAGCAGTTTATACAGGGAGAGGGGTGAGCAGTTCTTC. Translating it yields CASSLYRERGEQFF. V gene TRBV12-3 or TRBV12-4 combines with J gene TRBJ2-1; a weak D match, TRBD1 (6 bases). With 2 bases removed from V and 9 bases from J, the gap between germline ends came to 14 bases. The CDR3 consists of 14 residues.

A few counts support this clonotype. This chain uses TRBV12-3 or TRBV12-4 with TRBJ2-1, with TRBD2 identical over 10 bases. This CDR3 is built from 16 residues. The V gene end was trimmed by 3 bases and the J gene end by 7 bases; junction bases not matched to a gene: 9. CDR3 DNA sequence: TGTGCCAGCAGTTTTAATCCTAGCGGGGGTGGGAATGAGCAGTTCTTC. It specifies CASSFNPSGGGNEQFF.

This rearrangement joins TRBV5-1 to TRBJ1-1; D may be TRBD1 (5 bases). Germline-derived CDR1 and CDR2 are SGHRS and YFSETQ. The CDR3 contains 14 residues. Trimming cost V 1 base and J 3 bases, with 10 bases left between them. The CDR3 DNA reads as TGCGCCAGCAGCTTGCCCGACAGATACACTGAAGCTTTCTTT. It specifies CASSLPDRYTEAFF.

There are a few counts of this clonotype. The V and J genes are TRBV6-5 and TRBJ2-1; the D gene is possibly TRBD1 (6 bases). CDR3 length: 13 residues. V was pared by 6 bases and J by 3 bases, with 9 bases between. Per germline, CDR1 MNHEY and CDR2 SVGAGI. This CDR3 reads CASSRTVYNEQFF. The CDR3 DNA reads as TGTGCCAGCAGCCGGACAGTCTACAATGAGCAGTTCTTC.

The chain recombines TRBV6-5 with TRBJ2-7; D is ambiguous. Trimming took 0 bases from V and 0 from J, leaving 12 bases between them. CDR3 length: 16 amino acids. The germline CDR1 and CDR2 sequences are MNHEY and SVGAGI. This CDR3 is CASSYSIVHPSYEQYF. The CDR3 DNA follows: TGTGCCAGCAGTTACTCGATAGTACACCCCTCCTACGAGCAGTACTTC.

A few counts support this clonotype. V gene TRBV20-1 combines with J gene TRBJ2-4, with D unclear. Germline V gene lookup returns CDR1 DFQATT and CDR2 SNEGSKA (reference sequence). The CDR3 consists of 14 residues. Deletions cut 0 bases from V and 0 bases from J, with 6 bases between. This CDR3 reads CSARDSLAKNIQYF. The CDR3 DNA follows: TGCAGTGCTAGAGATTCCCTAGCCAAAAACATTCAGTACTTC.

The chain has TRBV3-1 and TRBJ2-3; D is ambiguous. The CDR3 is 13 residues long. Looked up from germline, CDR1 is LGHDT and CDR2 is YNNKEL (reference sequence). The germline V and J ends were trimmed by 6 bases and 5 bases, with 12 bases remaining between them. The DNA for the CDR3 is TGTGCCAGCAGTTCCCGGGCCATAGATACGCAGTATTTT. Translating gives CASSSRAIDTQYF.

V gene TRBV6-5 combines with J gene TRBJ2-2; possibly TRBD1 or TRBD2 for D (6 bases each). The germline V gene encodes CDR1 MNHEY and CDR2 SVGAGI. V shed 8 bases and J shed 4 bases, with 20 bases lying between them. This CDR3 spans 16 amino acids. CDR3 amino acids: CASGSLRGQPTGELFF. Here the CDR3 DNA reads TGTGCCAGCGGGTCCCTTCGGGGGCAGCCCACCGGGGAGCTGTTTTTT.

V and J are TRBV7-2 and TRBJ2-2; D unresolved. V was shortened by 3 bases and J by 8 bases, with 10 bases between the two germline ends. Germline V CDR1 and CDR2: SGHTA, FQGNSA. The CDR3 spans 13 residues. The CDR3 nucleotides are TGTGCCAGCAGCTTCTTGGGAAATGGGGAGCTGTTTTTT. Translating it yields CASSFLGNGELFF.

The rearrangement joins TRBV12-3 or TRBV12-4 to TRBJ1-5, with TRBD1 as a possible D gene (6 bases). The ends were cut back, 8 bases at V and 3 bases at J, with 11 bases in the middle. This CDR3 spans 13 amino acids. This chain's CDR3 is CASVQGHNQPQHF. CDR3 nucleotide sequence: TGTGCCAGCGTACAGGGCCACAATCAGCCCCAGCATTTT.

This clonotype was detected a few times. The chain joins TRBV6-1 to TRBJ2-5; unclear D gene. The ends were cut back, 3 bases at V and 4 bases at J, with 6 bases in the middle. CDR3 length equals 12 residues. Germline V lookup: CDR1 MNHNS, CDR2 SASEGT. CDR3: CASSEWGETQYF. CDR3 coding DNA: TGTGCCAGCAGTGAGTGGGGAGAGACCCAGTACTTC.

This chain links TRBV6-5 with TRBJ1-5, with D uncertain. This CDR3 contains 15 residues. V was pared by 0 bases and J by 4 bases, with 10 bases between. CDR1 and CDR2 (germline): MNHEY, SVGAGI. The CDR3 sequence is CASSYSMTGNQPQHF. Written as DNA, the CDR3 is TGTGCCAGCAGTTACTCGATGACCGGGAATCAGCCCCAGCATTTT.

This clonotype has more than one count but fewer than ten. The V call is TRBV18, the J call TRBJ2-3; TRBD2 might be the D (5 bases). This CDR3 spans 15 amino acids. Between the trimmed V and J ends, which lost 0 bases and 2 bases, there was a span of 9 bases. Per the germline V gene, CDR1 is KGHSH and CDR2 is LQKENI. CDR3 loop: CASSPPSGSTDTQYF. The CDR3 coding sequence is TGTGCCAGCTCACCACCGTCGGGATCCACAGATACGCAGTATTTT.

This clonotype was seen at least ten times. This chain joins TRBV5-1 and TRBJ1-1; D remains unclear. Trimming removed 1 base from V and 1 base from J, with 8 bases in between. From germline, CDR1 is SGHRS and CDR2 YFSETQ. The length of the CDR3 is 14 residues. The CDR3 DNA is TGCGCCAGCAGCTTGTTTGGGGAGAACACTGAAGCTTTCTTT. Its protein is CASSLFGENTEAFF. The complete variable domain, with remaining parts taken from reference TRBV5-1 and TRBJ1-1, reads KAGVTQTPRYLIKTRGQQVTLSCSPISGHRSVSWYQQTPGQGLQFLFEYFSETQRNKGNFPGRFSGRQFSNSRSEMNVSTLELGDSALYLCASSLFGENTEAFFGQGTRLTVV.

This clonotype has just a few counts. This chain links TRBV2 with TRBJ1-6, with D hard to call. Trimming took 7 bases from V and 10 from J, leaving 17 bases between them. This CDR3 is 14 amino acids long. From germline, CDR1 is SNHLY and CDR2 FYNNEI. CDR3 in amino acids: CASIWEGRGSPLHF. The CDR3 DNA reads TGTGCCAGCATTTGGGAGGGTCGGGGATCACCCCTCCACTTT.

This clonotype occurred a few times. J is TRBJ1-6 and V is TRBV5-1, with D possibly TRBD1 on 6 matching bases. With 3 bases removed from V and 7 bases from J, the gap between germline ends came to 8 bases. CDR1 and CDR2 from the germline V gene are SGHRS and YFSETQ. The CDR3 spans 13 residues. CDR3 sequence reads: CASSSGQNSPLHF. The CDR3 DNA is TGCGCCAGCAGCTCCGGACAGAATTCACCCCTCCACTTT.

CDR3: CATPKDRDSYEQYV. The CDR3 DNA reads TGTGCCACCCCGAAGGACAGGGACTCCTACGAGCAGTACGTC. This sequence joins TRBV19 and TRBJ2-7; TRBD1 aligns across 8 bases. Germline CDR1 LNHDA, CDR2 SQIVND (reference sequence). The CDR3 contains 14 residues. V shed 10 bases and J 0 bases; nucleotides not matched to a gene: 8.

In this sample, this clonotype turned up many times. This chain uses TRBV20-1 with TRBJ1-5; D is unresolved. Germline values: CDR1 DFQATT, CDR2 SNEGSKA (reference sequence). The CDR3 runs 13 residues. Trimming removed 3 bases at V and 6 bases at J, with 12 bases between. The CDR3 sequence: CSASVGSGQPQHF. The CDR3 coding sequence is TGCAGTGCTAGCGTTGGCAGTGGTCAGCCCCAGCATTTT.

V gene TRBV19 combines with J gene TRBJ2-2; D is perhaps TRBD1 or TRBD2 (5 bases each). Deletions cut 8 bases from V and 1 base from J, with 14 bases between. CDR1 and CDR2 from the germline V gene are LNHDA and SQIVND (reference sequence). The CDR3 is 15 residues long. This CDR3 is CASLRGPRNTGELFF. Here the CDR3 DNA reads TGTGCCAGTTTGAGGGGCCCGCGGAACACCGGGGAGCTGTTTTTT. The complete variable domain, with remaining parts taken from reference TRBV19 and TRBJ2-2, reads DGGITQSPKYLFRKEGQNVTLSCEQNLNHDAMYWYRQDPGQGLRLIYYSQIVNDFQKGDIAEGYSVSREKKESFPLTVTSAQKNPTAFYLCASLRGPRNTGELFFGEGSRLTVL.

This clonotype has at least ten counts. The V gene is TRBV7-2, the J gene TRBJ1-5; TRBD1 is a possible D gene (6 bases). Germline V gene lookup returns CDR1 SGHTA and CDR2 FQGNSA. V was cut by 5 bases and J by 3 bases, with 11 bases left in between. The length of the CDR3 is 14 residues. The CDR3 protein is CASSPRGSNQPQHF. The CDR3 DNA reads TGTGCCAGCAGCCCCAGGGGATCCAATCAGCCCCAGCATTTT.

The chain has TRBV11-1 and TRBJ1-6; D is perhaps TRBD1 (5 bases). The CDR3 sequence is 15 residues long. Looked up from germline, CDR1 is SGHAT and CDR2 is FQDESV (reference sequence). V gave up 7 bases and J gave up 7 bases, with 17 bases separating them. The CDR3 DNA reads TGTGCCAGCAACCACGCAGGGACCGGCAATTCACCCCTCCACTTT. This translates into CASNHAGTGNSPLHF.